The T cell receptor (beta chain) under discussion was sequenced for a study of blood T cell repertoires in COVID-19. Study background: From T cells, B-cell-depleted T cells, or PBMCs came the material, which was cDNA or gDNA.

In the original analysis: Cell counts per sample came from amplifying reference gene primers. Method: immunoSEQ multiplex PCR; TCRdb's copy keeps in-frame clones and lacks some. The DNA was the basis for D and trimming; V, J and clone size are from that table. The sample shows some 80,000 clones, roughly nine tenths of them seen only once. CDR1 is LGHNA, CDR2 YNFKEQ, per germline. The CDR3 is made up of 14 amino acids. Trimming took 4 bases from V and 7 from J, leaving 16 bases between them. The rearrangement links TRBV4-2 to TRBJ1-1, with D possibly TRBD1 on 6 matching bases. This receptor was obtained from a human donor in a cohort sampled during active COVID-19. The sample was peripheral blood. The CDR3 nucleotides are TGTGCCAGCAGCCTCCAAAGTTTAGGGGGTGAAGCTTTCTTT. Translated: CASSLQSLGGEAFF.